This TCR beta chain originates from a study of T cells in localized non-small cell lung cancer. Generated by immunoSEQ multiplex PCR, the TCRdb table keeps only in-frame clones and is missing some. The data contain over a thousand clones, around 18% of them singletons. On this clone: Its target is not known.

Study-wide points: A single tumor region was sequenced, leaving heterogeneity possible. An association was observed between higher blood T cell density and longer overall survival.

Trimming removed 3 bases at V and 3 bases at J, with 15 bases between. The CDR3 loop spans 16 amino acids. Germline V gene data show CDR1 as LGHNT and CDR2 as FRNRAP. V is TRBV12-5 and J is TRBJ2-1; TRBD2 might be the D (6 bases). Here the sequenced sample was normal lung tissue next to the tumor, taken before any cancer treatment. The receptor's source is a male donor at least 60 years old with stage I lung adenocarcinoma. The CDR3 DNA reads TGTGCTAGTGGTTTCCAAGCTAGCGCATTCTACAATGAGCAGTTCTTC. Amino acid sequence: CASGFQASAFYNEQFF.